This T cell receptor (beta chain) emerged from a study of T-cell memory formation after mild COVID-19. Study as a whole: TCR clusters were mostly confined to one donor each.

Broader study findings: Later expanders leaned CD4+, whereas day 15 to 85 contracting clones were balanced CD4/CD8. Shrinking CD4+ clones resided mostly in CM and EM, and CD8+ ones in EMRA.

This clonotype occurred a few times. The antigen is unknown. The TCR alpha and TCR beta cDNA libraries, bearing sample barcodes and UMIs, were generated by 5'RACE using constant-segment primers. Each CDR3 protein gets one entry after TCRdb re-called the 5' RACE reads with MiXCR. The table lists a few hundred thousand distinct CDR3 sequences, 8% to 10% of them singletons, with around a fifth in the top ten. Trimming removed 5 bases from V and 16 bases from J; junction bases left unmatched: 11. The CDR3 length is 12 residues. Germline V gives CDR1 SGHTA, CDR2 FQGNSA. The sample taken for sequencing was PBMCs or a T cell subset sorted from them (not recorded which). This chain joins TRBV7-2 and TRBJ2-1; 7 nucleotides agree with TRBD2. The receptor's source is a man aged 18 to 35 who had mild COVID-19 (a few samples of this study predate the infection). Cell type and time point are not known. The chain's CDR3 is CASSPARTSFFF. In DNA form, the CDR3 reads TGTGCCAGCAGCCCTGCCCGGACTAGTTTCTTCTTC.